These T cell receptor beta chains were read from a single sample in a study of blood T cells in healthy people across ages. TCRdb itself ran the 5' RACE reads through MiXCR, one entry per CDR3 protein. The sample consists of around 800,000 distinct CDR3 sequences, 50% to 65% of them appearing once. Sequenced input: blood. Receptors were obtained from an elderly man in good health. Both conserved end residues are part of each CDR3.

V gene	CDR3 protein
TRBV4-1	CASSHSGTSGRETQYF
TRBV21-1	CASSKGVSVGVAYEQYF
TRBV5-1	CASRLGRGPYEQYF
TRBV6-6	CASSWQGARDTEAFF
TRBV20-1	CSARDRQGGSYEQYF
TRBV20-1	CSAPGPTGGTDTQYF
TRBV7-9	CASTRGADRGRFSYNEQFF
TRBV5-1	CASRRSSTDTQYF
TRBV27	CASSFMPTDTQYF
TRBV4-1	CASSQDRGTSGSSTYEQYF